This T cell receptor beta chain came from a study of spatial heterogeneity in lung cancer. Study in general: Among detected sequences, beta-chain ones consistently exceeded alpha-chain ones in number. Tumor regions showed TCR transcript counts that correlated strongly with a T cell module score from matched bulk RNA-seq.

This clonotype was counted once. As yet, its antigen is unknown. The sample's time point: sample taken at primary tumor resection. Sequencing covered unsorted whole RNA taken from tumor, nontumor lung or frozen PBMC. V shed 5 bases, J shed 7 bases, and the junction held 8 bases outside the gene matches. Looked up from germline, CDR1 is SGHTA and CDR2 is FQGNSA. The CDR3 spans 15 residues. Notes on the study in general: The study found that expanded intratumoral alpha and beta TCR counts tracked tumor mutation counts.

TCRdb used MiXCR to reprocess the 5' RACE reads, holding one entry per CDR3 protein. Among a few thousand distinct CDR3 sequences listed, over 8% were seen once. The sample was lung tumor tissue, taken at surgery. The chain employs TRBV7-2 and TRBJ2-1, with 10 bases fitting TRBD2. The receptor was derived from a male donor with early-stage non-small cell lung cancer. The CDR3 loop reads CASSPRAGGQNEQFF. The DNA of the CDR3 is TGTGCCAGCAGCCCTAGAGCGGGAGGGCAGAATGAGCAGTTCTTC.